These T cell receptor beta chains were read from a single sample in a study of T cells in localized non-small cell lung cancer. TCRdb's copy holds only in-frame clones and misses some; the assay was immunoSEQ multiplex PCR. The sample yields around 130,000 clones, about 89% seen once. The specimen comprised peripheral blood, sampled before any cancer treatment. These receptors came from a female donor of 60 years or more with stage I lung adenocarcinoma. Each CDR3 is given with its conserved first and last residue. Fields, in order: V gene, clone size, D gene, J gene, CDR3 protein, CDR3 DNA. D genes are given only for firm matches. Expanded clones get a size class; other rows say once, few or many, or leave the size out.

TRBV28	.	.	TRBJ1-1	CASSFLRTEAFF	TGTGCCAGCAGTTTTTTGAGGACTGAAGCTTTCTTT
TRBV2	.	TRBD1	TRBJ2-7	CASSGQGDEQYF	TGTGCCAGCAGCGGACAGGGCGACGAGCAGTACTTC
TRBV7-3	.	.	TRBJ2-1	CASSLIGGKNEQFF	TGTGCCAGCAGCTTAATTGGGGGAAAAAATGAGCAGTTCTTC
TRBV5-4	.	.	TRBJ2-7	CASSPGPNSYEQYF	TGTGCCAGCAGCCCTGGACCGAACTCCTACGAGCAGTACTTC
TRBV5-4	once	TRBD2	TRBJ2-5	CASSSGSGRKETQYF	TGTGCCAGCAGTTCCGGGAGCGGGAGGAAAGAGACCCAGTACTTC
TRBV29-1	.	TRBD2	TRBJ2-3	CSAPRGSGREGQGDTQYF	TGCAGCGCCCCCCGCGGCTCAGGGCGGGAGGGCCAGGGAGATACGCAGTATTTT
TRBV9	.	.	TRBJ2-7	CASSVSGQLQPYEQYF	TGTGCCAGCAGCGTAAGTGGGCAACTACAGCCCTACGAGCAGTACTTC
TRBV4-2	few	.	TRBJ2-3	CASSQDPRSTDTQYF	TGTGCCAGCAGCCAAGATCCCAGGAGCACAGATACGCAGTATTTT
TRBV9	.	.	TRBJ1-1	CASSPGDSRGAEAFF	TGTGCCAGCAGCCCGGGGGACTCCAGAGGCGCTGAAGCTTTCTTT
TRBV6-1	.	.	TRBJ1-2	CASSEGALWLNYGYTF	TGTGCCAGCAGTGAAGGGGCTTTGTGGCTTAACTATGGCTACACCTTC
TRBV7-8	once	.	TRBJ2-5	CASSILYRERYQETQYF	TGTGCCAGCAGTATCCTATACAGAGAGAGGTACCAAGAGACCCAGTACTTC
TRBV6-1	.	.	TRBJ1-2	CASRALTPYGYTF	TGTGCCAGCAGGGCCCTGACCCCATATGGCTACACCTTC
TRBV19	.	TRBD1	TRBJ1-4	CASSIAPGTGFFSREKLFF	TGTGCCAGTAGTATAGCTCCCGGGACAGGGTTTTTTTCTAGGGAAAAACTGTTTTTT
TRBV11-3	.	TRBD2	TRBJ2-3	CASSFEGGSSDTQYF	TGTGCCAGCAGCTTTGAGGGAGGGTCCTCAGATACGCAGTATTTT
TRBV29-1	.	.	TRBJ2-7	CSVAKGNEQYF	TGCAGCGTTGCTAAAGGGAACGAGCAGTACTTC
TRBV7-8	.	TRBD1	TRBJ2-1	CASSLVPQGDPQFF	TGTGCCAGCAGCTTAGTACCGCAGGGGGATCCCCAGTTCTTC
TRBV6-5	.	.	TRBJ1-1	CAIKRGPGPEAFF	TGTGCCATCAAACGGGGCCCCGGACCTGAAGCTTTCTTT
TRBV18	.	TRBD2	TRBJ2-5	CASSPARTASGTSGIRAQYF	TGTGCCAGCTCACCAGCACGGACAGCCTCCGGGACTAGCGGTATCCGGGCCCAGTACTTC
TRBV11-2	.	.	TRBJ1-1	CASSLSWANTEAFF	TGTGCCAGCAGCTTATCATGGGCGAACACTGAAGCTTTCTTT
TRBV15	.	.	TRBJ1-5	CATSREWNDNQPQHF	TGTGCCACCAGCAGAGAATGGAACGACAATCAGCCCCAGCATTTT
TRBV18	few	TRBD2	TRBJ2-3	CASSPGRDTQYF	TGTGCCAGCTCACCCGGGAGGGATACGCAGTATTTT
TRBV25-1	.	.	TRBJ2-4	CASSESSIQYF	TGTGCCAGCAGTGAATCCTCCATTCAGTACTTC